This TCR beta chain was retrieved from a study of blood T cell repertoires in COVID-19. Germline V gene sequence: CDR1 MNHNS, CDR2 SASEGT. CDR3 length: 18 residues. V lost 3 bases to trimming and J lost 5 bases, with 22 bases between them. Authors' analysis steps: Quantification of nucleated cells was approximated via reference gene primer amplification. Profiling relied on immunoSEQ multiplex PCR, and the TCRdb table lists in-frame clones only, not all of them. That table is the source of V, J and clone size, and D and trimming were worked out from the DNA. This sample yields 200,000 to 250,000 clones, of which approximately 91% are seen a single time; less than 3.5% belongs to the top ten.

The sample comprised peripheral blood. This receptor was identified in a woman aged 55 to 70 with acute or convalescent COVID-19. The chain has TRBV6-1 and TRBJ2-2; tentative D call: TRBD2 (6 bases). The CDR3 loop is CASSEHPLAPGGTGELFF. CDR3 coding DNA: TGTGCCAGCAGTGAGCACCCACTAGCTCCTGGGGGGACCGGGGAGCTGTTTTTT.